The clone carrying this TCR beta chain has just a few counts. The antigen is unknown. These data are taken from a study of T-cell memory formation after mild COVID-19. TCRdb ran MiXCR on the 5' RACE reads and lists one entry per CDR3 protein. The sample includes approximately 300,000 distinct CDR3 sequences, roughly 15% seen only once; the top ten take 20% to 25%. Study results and caveats: Mainly in CM and EM were contracting CD4+ clones; CD8+ were in EMRA.

The V gene lost 7 bases and the J gene lost 2 bases, with 9 bases spanning the gap. CDR3 length: 13 amino acids. From germline, CDR1 is ENHRY and CDR2 SYGVKD. Material: PBMCs or a T cell subset sorted from them (not recorded which). The chain uses TRBV10-3 and TRBJ1-5; D is uncertain. This clonotype originated in a young man who had mild COVID-19 (a few samples of this study predate the infection). Cell type and time point are not known. CDR3 sequence: CAIKAGGNQPQHF. CDR3 coding DNA: TGTGCCATCAAAGCAGGTGGCAATCAGCCCCAGCATTTT.